A single sample gave rise to the 16 T cell receptor beta chains below, sequenced in a study of shared clonotypes between healthy human individuals. The method was immunoSEQ multiplex PCR; TCRdb's version includes in-frame clones alone and lacks a portion of them. The profile covers hundreds of thousands of clones, with about 95% appearing a single time and 0.11% taken by the ten largest. Naive CD8 populations comprised CD45RO-negative cells positively selected for CCR7, excluding terminally differentiated effector memory CD45RA+ cells. The sequenced sample was naive CD8+ T cells sorted from blood. These receptors all stem from a young woman in good health.

The chain combines TRBV2 with TRBJ2-3, with D perhaps matching TRBD1 (5 bases). The CDR3 has 15 residues. Germline CDR1 reads SNHLY; CDR2 reads FYNNEI. Deletions cut 5 bases from V and 1 base from J, with 13 bases between. CDR3 in amino acids: CASSSPGMGTDTQYF. CDR3 DNA sequence: TGTGCCAGCAGTTCCCCAGGGATGGGCACAGATACGCAGTATTTT.

The chain combines TRBV28 with TRBJ2-5; TRBD2 matches 10 bases. The CDR3 extends over 16 amino acids. Germline loops: CDR1 MDHEN, CDR2 SYDVKM. After removal of 5 bases from V and 2 bases from J, the junction contained 8 bases not matched to a gene. The CDR3 here is CASSGGGLAEQETQYF. CDR3 DNA: TGTGCCAGCAGTGGTGGAGGACTAGCGGAACAAGAGACCCAGTACTTC.

This chain uses TRBV19 with TRBJ2-3; D possibly uses TRBD1 or TRBD2 (7 bases each). This CDR3 has 16 residues. Trimming took off 5 bases at V and 2 bases at J, with 17 bases between the two ends. Germline V gene sequence: CDR1 LNHDA, CDR2 SQIVND (reference sequence). The CDR3 nucleotides are TGTGCCAGTAGTCTTGCAGGGGGACTAAACACAGATACGCAGTATTTT. Its translation is CASSLAGGLNTDTQYF.

The chain combines TRBV27 with TRBJ1-1; D unresolved. V dropped 2 bases and J dropped 1 base, with 11 bases sitting between them. The CDR3 totals 15 residues. Germline lookup yields CDR1 MNHEY and CDR2 SMNVEV (reference sequence). The CDR3 region is CASSLAAAGNTEAFF. In DNA form, the CDR3 reads TGTGCCAGCAGTTTAGCCGCCGCGGGGAACACTGAAGCTTTCTTT.

The CDR3 region has the DNA TGTGCCAGCAGCGTCGGGAGGGCCCAAGAGACCCAGTACTTC. It yields the protein CASSVGRAQETQYF. The V call is TRBV2, the J call TRBJ2-5; 8 bases are shared with TRBD2. The CDR3 spans 14 residues. Per the germline V gene, CDR1 is SNHLY and CDR2 is FYNNEI. The junction had 4 bases not matched to a gene; V was cut back by 6 bases and J by 1 base. Looking up the rest from reference TRBV2 and TRBJ2-5 gives the full variable domain: EPEVTQTPSHQVTQMGQEVILRCVPISNHLYFYWYRQILGQKVEFLVSFYNNEISEKSEIFDDQFSVERPDGSNFTLKIRSTKLEDSAMYFCASSVGRAQETQYFGPGTRLLVL.

The chain uses TRBV2 and TRBJ1-4; 8 bases are shared with TRBD1. With 6 bases clipped from V and 4 bases from J, the junction kept 7 bases outside the gene matches. The CDR3 has 15 residues. CDR1 SNHLY and CDR2 FYNNEI come from the germline V gene. The CDR3: CASRDSTGVNEKLFF. The CDR3 bases are TGTGCCAGCAGGGATTCGACAGGGGTTAATGAAAAACTGTTTTTT.

The chain links TRBV16 to TRBJ2-7; 10 bases align to TRBD2. Unmatched junction bases numbered 6, after V lost 2 bases and J lost 5 bases. This CDR3 has 15 amino acids. CDR1 and CDR2 from the germline V gene are KGHSY and FQNENV. CDR3 nucleotides: TGTGCCAGCAGCCAAGGGGCTAGCGGGAGCCACGAGCAGTACTTC. Protein product: CASSQGASGSHEQYF.

On this clone: At one end the junction does not follow the germline gene, possibly because of a read error. V gene TRBV29-1 combines with J gene TRBJ2-1, with 9 bases aligning to TRBD1. Germline loops: CDR1 SQVTM, CDR2 ANQGSEA. There are 14 residues in the CDR3. The CDR3 region is CSVEGTGNYNEQFF. The CDR3 nucleotides read TGCAGCGTGGAAGGGACAGGGAACTACAATGAGCAGTTCTTC.

The chain combines TRBV7-3 with TRBJ1-5; possible D gene TRBD1, 6 bases. V was pared by 4 bases and J by 6 bases, with 10 bases between. The CDR3 totals 13 residues. Germline values: CDR1 SGHTA, CDR2 FQGTGA. CDR3 sequence (DNA): TGTGCCAGCAGCTCTGACAGGCCTCAGCCCCAGCATTTT. It translates to CASSSDRPQPQHF. Variable domain in full (rest from reference TRBV7-3 and TRBJ1-5): GAGVSQTPSNKVTEKGKYVELRCDPISGHTALYWYRQSLGQGPEFLIYFQGTGAADDSGLPNDRFFAVRPEGSVSTLKIQRTERGDSAVYLCASSSDRPQPQHFGDGTRLSIL.

The V call is TRBV5-5, the J call TRBJ1-3; D is uncertain. CDR1 is SGHKS, CDR2 YYEKEE, per germline (reference sequence). The CDR3 covers 13 residues. V lost 4 bases and J 2 bases, leaving 7 bases between the germline ends. The CDR3 DNA reads as TGTGCCAGCAGCCCGTGGACTGGAAACACCATATATTTT. It yields the protein CASSPWTGNTIYF.

The chain has TRBV10-2 and TRBJ2-7; TRBD2 agrees at 7 bases. The CDR3 extends over 14 amino acids. Germline loops: CDR1 WSHSY, CDR2 SAAADI. V was pared by 4 bases and J by 3 bases, with 6 bases of the junction left unmatched. The CDR3 is CASSGGLADYEQYF. The CDR3 coding sequence is TGCGCCAGCAGTGGAGGGCTAGCGGACTACGAGCAGTACTTC.

V usage is TRBV10-2 and J usage is TRBJ1-4, with a tentative D call TRBD1 (5 bases). This CDR3 is 11 amino acids long. Trimming stripped 7 bases from V and 6 bases from J, with 6 bases between. Germline V gene data show CDR1 as WSHSY and CDR2 as SAAADI. The chain's CDR3 is CASKGDEKLFF. The CDR3 DNA reads TGCGCCAGCAAAGGGGATGAAAAACTGTTTTTT.

This rearrangement joins TRBV5-1 to TRBJ2-7, with 16 bases fitting TRBD2. V gave up 4 bases and J gave up 7 bases; unmatched junction bases: 11. Germline-derived CDR1 and CDR2 are SGHRS and YFSETQ. CDR3 length equals 17 residues. The CDR3 sequence: CASSPGLAGGPAREQYF. CDR3 nucleotides: TGCGCCAGCAGCCCGGGACTAGCGGGAGGGCCGGCCCGGGAGCAGTACTTC.

The chain is built from TRBV27 and TRBJ2-7, with D tentatively TRBD2 (6 bases). The CDR3 spans 16 residues. Between the trimmed V and J ends, which lost 6 bases and 3 bases, there was a span of 21 bases. Germline V gene data show CDR1 as MNHEY and CDR2 as SMNVEV (reference sequence). CDR3 sequence reads: CASSPIVRRGLYEQYF. CDR3 coding DNA: TGTGCCAGCAGCCCCATAGTGCGGCGGGGCCTCTACGAGCAGTACTTC.

The chain is built from TRBV6-6 and TRBJ2-7; 8 bases line up with TRBD1. This CDR3 is 15 amino acids long. From germline, CDR1 is MNHNY and CDR2 SVGAGI (reference sequence). J gave up 2 bases and V 3 bases, and 6 bases lay outside the gene matches. CDR3 loop: CASSYRTGPPYEQYF. The CDR3 bases are TGTGCCAGCAGTTATCGGACAGGGCCACCCTACGAGCAGTACTTC.

The V and J genes are TRBV6-6 and TRBJ1-2; the D is unclear. The CDR3 spans 12 residues. The germline gives CDR1 MNHNY, CDR2 SVGAGI (reference sequence). The V end lost 5 bases, the J end lost 1 base, and 5 bases lay between the germline ends. The CDR3, as DNA: TGTGCCAGCAGTCCGAATAACTATGGCTACACCTTC. Protein: CASSPNNYGYTF.